The rows below give T cell receptor beta chains drawn from one sample of a study of CD8 T cells in ankylosing spondylitis. Each CDR3 protein gets one entry after TCRdb re-called the 5' RACE reads with MiXCR. The table has roughly 230,000 distinct CDR3 sequences, 8% to 11% seen once; the top ten hold approximately 2.5%. Sequenced: blood, either unsorted or a sorted T cell fraction (not recorded which). These receptors came from a male donor with ankylosing spondylitis or in good health (not recorded which). Each CDR3 is given with its conserved first and last residue. A D gene is named only where the DNA matches it firmly. Size is stated for part of the rows, as once, few or many counts, or as a class when the clone is expanded.

abundance: many
v_gene: TRBV20-1
j_gene: TRBJ2-1
d_gene: .
CDR3aa: CSATIMTSFDEQFF
CDR3nt: TGCAGTGCTACAATTATGACTAGTTTCGATGAGCAGTTCTTC

abundance: many
v_gene: TRBV29-1
j_gene: TRBJ2-2
d_gene: .
CDR3aa: CSVEGGARGTGELFF
CDR3nt: TGCAGCGTTGAAGGGGGGGCGAGGGGCACCGGGGAGCTGTTTTTT

abundance: many
v_gene: TRBV29-1
j_gene: TRBJ1-4
d_gene: .
CDR3aa: CSLRAGENEKLFF
CDR3nt: TGCAGCCTGAGAGCAGGGGAAAATGAAAAACTGTTTTTT

abundance: many
v_gene: TRBV29-1
j_gene: TRBJ2-7
d_gene: TRBD1
CDR3aa: CSGSRGQGYEQYF
CDR3nt: TGCAGCGGGAGCCGAGGACAGGGTTACGAGCAGTACTTC

abundance: many
v_gene: TRBV2
j_gene: TRBJ1-2
d_gene: .
CDR3aa: CASSGDGFYGGYTF
CDR3nt: TGTGCCAGCAGTGGGGACGGCTTTTACGGCGGCTACACCTTC

abundance: few
v_gene: TRBV5-1
j_gene: TRBJ1-6
d_gene: .
CDR3aa: CASSRDLNSPLHF
CDR3nt: TGCGCCAGCAGCCGGGACCTTAATTCACCCCTCCACTTT

abundance: many
v_gene: TRBV18
j_gene: TRBJ2-7
d_gene: TRBD1
CDR3aa: CASSPQGQGTYEQYF
CDR3nt: TGTGCCAGCTCACCACAGGGACAGGGCACCTACGAGCAGTACTTC

abundance: few
v_gene: TRBV15
j_gene: TRBJ1-1
d_gene: .
CDR3aa: CATSRDWGTEAFF
CDR3nt: TGTGCCACCAGCAGAGATTGGGGCACTGAAGCTTTCTTT

abundance: many
v_gene: TRBV12-3/TRBV12-4
j_gene: TRBJ2-3
d_gene: TRBD2
CDR3aa: CASSLFPLARETTDTQYF
CDR3nt: TGTGCCAGCAGTTTATTCCCCCTAGCGCGGGAGACGACAGATACGCAGTATTTT

abundance: .
v_gene: TRBV5-4
j_gene: TRBJ2-7
d_gene: .
CDR3aa: CASSGSPDLLLHEQYF
CDR3nt: TGTGCCAGCAGCGGGTCCCCGGATCTTCTCCTCCACGAGCAGTACTTC

abundance: many
v_gene: TRBV11-3
j_gene: TRBJ1-1
d_gene: .
CDR3aa: CASSLWDTEAFF
CDR3nt: TGTGCCAGCAGCTTATGGGACACTGAAGCTTTCTTT

abundance: many
v_gene: TRBV20-1
j_gene: TRBJ1-3
d_gene: .
CDR3aa: CSVPAGVGTTIYF
CDR3nt: TGCAGTGTTCCGGCAGGGGTCGGGACCACCATATATTTT

abundance: many
v_gene: TRBV4-2
j_gene: TRBJ1-2
d_gene: .
CDR3aa: CASSQADWPPSYGYTF
CDR3nt: TGTGCCAGCAGCCAAGCGGACTGGCCACCGAGCTATGGCTACACCTTC

abundance: .
v_gene: TRBV28
j_gene: TRBJ2-2
d_gene: .
CDR3aa: CASSYPTGDTGELFF
CDR3nt: TGTGCCAGCAGTTACCCGACAGGCGACACCGGGGAGCTGTTTTTT

abundance: many
v_gene: TRBV6-1
j_gene: TRBJ1-2
d_gene: TRBD1
CDR3aa: CASRTGGDENYGYTF
CDR3nt: TGTGCCAGCCGGACAGGGGGCGACGAAAACTATGGCTACACCTTC

abundance: many
v_gene: TRBV3-1
j_gene: TRBJ1-2
d_gene: .
CDR3aa: CASYSIVYGYTF
CDR3nt: TGTGCCAGTTACAGCATCGTCTATGGCTACACCTTC

abundance: many
v_gene: TRBV29-1
j_gene: TRBJ2-3
d_gene: .
CDR3aa: CSVVGRLTDTQYF
CDR3nt: TGCAGCGTTGTGGGACGCCTCACAGATACGCAGTATTTT

abundance: .
v_gene: TRBV5-8
j_gene: TRBJ1-1
d_gene: .
CDR3aa: CASSLGRGAEAFF
CDR3nt: TGTGCCAGCAGCTTGGGTAGGGGGGCTGAAGCTTTCTTT

abundance: .
v_gene: TRBV20-1
j_gene: TRBJ2-7
d_gene: TRBD2
CDR3aa: CSARVTRAGGDLYEQYF
CDR3nt: TGCAGTGCAAGGGTGACTCGAGCGGGGGGTGACCTCTACGAGCAGTACTTC

abundance: many
v_gene: TRBV12-3/TRBV12-4
j_gene: TRBJ2-5
d_gene: TRBD2
CDR3aa: CASSLLAGVETQYF
CDR3nt: TGTGCCAGCAGTTTACTAGCGGGAGTTGAGACCCAGTACTTC

abundance: .
v_gene: TRBV4-1
j_gene: TRBJ1-5
d_gene: TRBD1
CDR3aa: CASSFYQGAGQPQHF
CDR3nt: TGCGCCAGCAGCTTTTATCAGGGGGCCGGTCAGCCCCAGCATTTT

abundance: few
v_gene: TRBV5-1
j_gene: TRBJ1-1
d_gene: TRBD1
CDR3aa: CASSSNRDSLNTEAFF
CDR3nt: TGCGCCAGCAGCTCCAACCGGGACAGCCTGAACACTGAAGCTTTCTTT

abundance: .
v_gene: TRBV29-1
j_gene: TRBJ2-3
d_gene: TRBD2
CDR3aa: CSVEEPAGDTDTQYF
CDR3nt: TGCAGCGTTGAAGAACCAGCGGGAGACACAGATACGCAGTATTTT

abundance: many
v_gene: TRBV3-1
j_gene: TRBJ2-1
d_gene: TRBD2
CDR3aa: CASSQISGRAYEQFF
CDR3nt: TGTGCCAGCAGCCAAATCAGCGGGAGGGCCTATGAGCAGTTCTTC

abundance: many
v_gene: TRBV11-2
j_gene: TRBJ2-5
d_gene: .
CDR3aa: CASSFASETQYF
CDR3nt: TGTGCCAGCAGCTTTGCTTCAGAGACCCAGTACTTC

abundance: few
v_gene: TRBV4-2
j_gene: TRBJ1-3
d_gene: .
CDR3aa: CASSQDPVISGNTIYF
CDR3nt: TGTGCCAGCAGCCAAGATCCGGTAATCTCTGGAAACACCATATATTTT

abundance: .
v_gene: TRBV20-1
j_gene: TRBJ1-1
d_gene: .
CDR3aa: CSAPGRVDTEAFF
CDR3nt: TGCAGTGCTCCCGGGAGGGTAGACACTGAAGCTTTCTTT

abundance: .
v_gene: TRBV24-1
j_gene: TRBJ2-5
d_gene: .
CDR3aa: CATSDFVGGQETQYF
CDR3nt: TGTGCCACCAGTGATTTTGTAGGGGGGCAAGAGACCCAGTACTTC

abundance: many
v_gene: TRBV5-4
j_gene: TRBJ1-3
d_gene: TRBD1
CDR3aa: CASSSGQEPSGNTIYF
CDR3nt: TGTGCCAGCAGTTCTGGACAGGAACCCTCTGGAAACACCATATATTTT

abundance: few
v_gene: TRBV7-7
j_gene: TRBJ1-5
d_gene: .
CDR3aa: CASSLTSGTDSNQPQHF
CDR3nt: TGTGCCAGCAGCTTAACAAGCGGCACAGATAGCAATCAGCCCCAGCATTTT

abundance: many
v_gene: TRBV7-2
j_gene: TRBJ1-1
d_gene: TRBD1
CDR3aa: CASSLEAGQGARAFF
CDR3nt: TGTGCCAGCAGCTTGGAGGCGGGACAGGGGGCTAGGGCTTTCTTT

abundance: many
v_gene: TRBV4-1
j_gene: TRBJ2-3
d_gene: TRBD2
CDR3aa: CASSLSEGLAERTQYF
CDR3nt: TGCGCCAGCAGCCTCTCTGAGGGACTAGCGGAAAGAACGCAGTATTTT

abundance: many
v_gene: TRBV5-5
j_gene: TRBJ2-2
d_gene: .
CDR3aa: CASSLEGRGNTGELFF
CDR3nt: TGTGCCAGCAGCTTGGAAGGCAGGGGAAACACCGGGGAGCTGTTTTTT

abundance: many
v_gene: TRBV30
j_gene: TRBJ1-2
d_gene: .
CDR3aa: CAFQPLANYGYTF
CDR3nt: TGTGCCTTTCAACCGTTAGCTAACTATGGCTACACCTTC

abundance: .
v_gene: TRBV5-1
j_gene: TRBJ2-2
d_gene: .
CDR3aa: CASSLDQEIGELFF
CDR3nt: TGCGCCAGCAGCTTGGATCAGGAGATCGGGGAGCTGTTTTTT

abundance: many
v_gene: TRBV24-1
j_gene: TRBJ2-1
d_gene: TRBD2
CDR3aa: CATSDSLRGRDRDEQFF
CDR3nt: TGTGCCACCAGTGACTCCTTGCGGGGGAGGGATCGCGATGAGCAGTTCTTC

abundance: many
v_gene: TRBV25-1
j_gene: TRBJ1-2
d_gene: TRBD1
CDR3aa: CASSESGDRDHGYTF
CDR3nt: TGTGCCAGCAGTGAATCTGGAGACAGGGACCATGGCTACACCTTC

abundance: many
v_gene: TRBV10-3
j_gene: TRBJ1-1
d_gene: TRBD1
CDR3aa: CAISDRDRANTEAFF
CDR3nt: TGTGCCATCAGTGACCGGGACAGGGCCAACACTGAAGCTTTCTTT

abundance: .
v_gene: TRBV5-1
j_gene: TRBJ1-6
d_gene: TRBD1
CDR3aa: CASSWDRVLSPLHF
CDR3nt: TGCGCCAGCAGCTGGGACAGGGTTCTTTCACCCCTCCACTTT

abundance: many
v_gene: TRBV25-1
j_gene: TRBJ2-3
d_gene: TRBD2
CDR3aa: CASSDPGGARDTQYF
CDR3nt: TGTGCCAGCAGTGACCCGGGGGGGGCGAGAGATACGCAGTATTTT

abundance: .
v_gene: TRBV30
j_gene: TRBJ1-6
d_gene: .
CDR3aa: CAWTRNDNSPLHF
CDR3nt: TGTGCCTGGACCCGGAACGATAATTCACCCCTCCACTTT

abundance: few
v_gene: TRBV7-9
j_gene: TRBJ1-5
d_gene: .
CDR3aa: CASSFGGAYNQPQHF
CDR3nt: TGTGCCAGCAGCTTTGGGGGGGCCTACAATCAGCCCCAGCATTTT

abundance: few
v_gene: TRBV11-1
j_gene: TRBJ1-6
d_gene: TRBD1
CDR3aa: CASSPRDRDRSYNSPLHF
CDR3nt: TGTGCCAGCAGCCCGCGGGACAGGGACCGCTCCTATAATTCACCCCTCCACTTT

abundance: many
v_gene: TRBV12-3/TRBV12-4
j_gene: TRBJ2-1
d_gene: TRBD2
CDR3aa: CASSFPSGGPLPYNEQFF
CDR3nt: TGTGCCAGCAGTTTTCCTAGCGGGGGGCCTCTGCCATACAATGAGCAGTTCTTC

abundance: many
v_gene: TRBV20-1
j_gene: TRBJ1-1
d_gene: .
CDR3aa: CSATREIF
CDR3nt: TGCAGTGCTACCCGAGAGATCTTT

abundance: once
v_gene: TRBV10-3
j_gene: TRBJ1-4
d_gene: .
CDR3aa: CVISEGLNEKLFF
CDR3nt: TGTGTCATCAGTGAGGGGTTAAATGAAAAACTGTTTTTT

abundance: .
v_gene: TRBV10-2
j_gene: TRBJ1-1
d_gene: .
CDR3aa: CASTKERGLANTEAFF
CDR3nt: TGCGCCAGCACTAAAGAACGGGGACTGGCGAACACTGAAGCTTTCTTT

abundance: many
v_gene: TRBV12-3/TRBV12-4
j_gene: TRBJ1-2
d_gene: .
CDR3aa: CASSPYLGNYGYTF
CDR3nt: TGTGCCAGCAGTCCTTACTTGGGTAACTATGGCTACACCTTC

abundance: many
v_gene: TRBV6-1
j_gene: TRBJ2-2
d_gene: TRBD1
CDR3aa: CASNRQGAGELFF
CDR3nt: TGTGCCAGCAATAGACAGGGGGCCGGGGAGCTGTTTTTT

abundance: many
v_gene: TRBV20-1
j_gene: TRBJ2-7
d_gene: .
CDR3aa: CSARRQVIPYEQYF
CDR3nt: TGCAGTGCTAGGAGGCAGGTGATACCCTACGAGCAGTACTTC

abundance: many
v_gene: TRBV18
j_gene: TRBJ2-1
d_gene: TRBD1
CDR3aa: CASSPPRGPAYNEQFF
CDR3nt: TGTGCCAGCTCACCACCCAGGGGGCCAGCCTACAATGAGCAGTTCTTC

abundance: few
v_gene: TRBV27
j_gene: TRBJ2-1
d_gene: .
CDR3aa: CASSPHTDYGLNEQFF
CDR3nt: TGTGCCAGCAGTCCCCATACGGACTATGGATTGAATGAGCAGTTCTTC

abundance: many
v_gene: TRBV5-1
j_gene: TRBJ1-1
d_gene: .
CDR3aa: CASSLLTGLNTEAFF
CDR3nt: TGCGCCAGCAGCTTGCTTACGGGGCTCAACACTGAAGCTTTCTTT